Below, one T cell receptor (beta chain) is given with its context. This clone was detected only a few times. The antigen this receptor binds is unknown. It has no much larger one-base neighbor in the sample; base qualities were not kept. TCR CDR3 regions were amplified from genomic DNA by multiplex PCR using the deep immunoSEQ assay. Extracted genomic DNA from each cell subset was distributed evenly across all wells of several immunoSEQ 96-well plates, and each plate was treated as a replicate. For sorted subsets, approximately 200 ng of genomic DNA, equivalent to about 30,000 T cell genomes, went into each replicate PCR. Purified libraries were measured with a Qubit 3.0 fluorometer, size-checked on a Bioanalyzer 2100, and measured again with the KAPA Library Quantification kit. Every immunoSEQ 96-well plate was sequenced on a separate single-read 150-cycle Illumina NextSeq 550 flow cell. In the paper's pipeline: Because the immunoSEQ output included only junctional sequences and no quality scores, the filtering could not be the same as the filtering used for full-length reads. To assign V/J genes and CDR3, sequences were annotated against IMGT germline references using PyIR, a Python wrapper for IgBLAST v1.9. Reads were filtered out if the reads had weak V/J assignments (E-value above 1e-6), no CDR3, stop codons, out-of-frame junctions, or ambiguous translated residues. A V3J clonotype was defined by an identical inferred V gene, J gene, and CDR3 amino acid sequence. The percentage overlap between two repertoires was calculated by dividing the number of shared unique clonotypes by the size of the smaller repertoire. Richness of each repertoire was evaluated using RTK rarefaction, the Chao1 estimator, and Recon v2.1 estimates of unobserved clonotypes. For all TCRbeta clonotypes obtained by the gDNA method from a handful of donors, generation probabilities were computed with OLGA. TCRdb took over this immuneACCESS table, retaining in-frame rearrangements with V and J assigned. Such tables are incomplete; in checked studies, under half of the missing clones stem from an unresolved V gene, and the remainder is unexplained. D and trimming come from the DNA, and the V and J calls and clone size come from that table. This sample is represented by 700,000 or so clones; about two thirds of them were singletons. The ten top clones hold around 2% of the sample.

The data are from a study of shared clonotypes between healthy human individuals (dated by TCRdb to about 2020). Background for the entire study: Two women and a few men aged 18 to 49 years were included in the cohort. The study deeply sequenced blood TCR repertoires of about 5 healthy adults to estimate repertoire size and the extent of clonotype sharing between individuals. Per donor, leukapheresis produced somewhere between about 0.94 and 9.5 billion PBMCs. Different laboratories and diverse techniques were used to prepare libraries and sequence TCR repertoires, to increase sequencing depth and limit assay-specific biases. Per donor, three plates each were used for CD4 naive and CD4 memory, two for CD8 naive, and one for CD8 memory.

What the research found in general, with its limitations: Estimated clonotype richness was generally larger for naive than for memory subsets. Sharing across a handful of donors was observed for 4.5% to 6.5% of naive CD4, 3% to 4% of naive CD8, 2.3% of memory CD4, and roughly 0.4% of memory CD8 clonotypes. Compared with non-shared clonotypes, clonotypes shared by all four sorted-subset donors had higher generation probabilities. Rarefaction of sorted-subset datasets indicated incomplete sequencing despite the large sequencing depth. Only blood was sampled, and tissue TCR repertoires likely differ from those in blood. The small number of donors limited the genetic and exposure-history diversity represented. Pairwise subsampling indicated that sequencing depth was expected to affect the degree of clonotype sharing among donors.

V loses 3 bases of germline sequence and J loses 3 bases, and the interval between the two ends is 15 bases. From the cysteine up to the phenylalanine, the CDR3 has a length of 15 residues. Just the 45-base CDR3 DNA is kept, in frame starting at base 1. For CDR1 and CDR2, the germline V gene lists KGHSH and LQKENI. Healthy HIV-negative adults with no recently reported acute infections or vaccinations were included as donors. Only Caucasian adults living in Nashville, Tennessee, USA were represented among the donors. Magnetic negative selection was used to enrich CD4+ T cells, after which naive cells were positively selected on CD45RA and the negative fraction became the memory subset. Blood was obtained by leukapheresis, after which PBMCs were separated by Ficoll-Histopaque density gradient centrifugation and cryopreserved in liquid nitrogen vapor phase. Purity and quantity of every magnetically sorted T cell population were checked by analytical flow cytometry. Genomic DNA was isolated from every sorted fraction and measured by UV absorbance on a Nanodrop 2000c.

The rearrangement joined TRBV18 to TRBJ2-7; no confident D gene assignment can be made. The sample taken for sequencing was memory CD4+ T cells sorted from blood. The cell subset or site tag for this specimen amounts to: CD45RA-negative fraction. This TCR derives from a woman aged 25 to 39 in good health. The DNA sequence is TGTGCCAGCTCACCTCGCGGCGAAGGCGGCTACGAGCAGTACTTC. Translation gives CASSPRGEGGYEQYF.